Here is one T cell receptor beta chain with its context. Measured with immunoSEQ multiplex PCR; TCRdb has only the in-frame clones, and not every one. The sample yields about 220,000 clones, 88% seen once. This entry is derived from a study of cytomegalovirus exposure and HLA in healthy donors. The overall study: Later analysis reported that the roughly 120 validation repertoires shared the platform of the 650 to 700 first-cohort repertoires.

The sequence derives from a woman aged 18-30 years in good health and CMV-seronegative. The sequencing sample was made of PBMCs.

In DNA form, the CDR3 reads TGTGCCAGCTCACTCCGGGACAGTAATGAAAAACTGTTTTTT. It is translated as CASSLRDSNEKLFF. The chain uses TRBV18 and TRBJ1-4; TRBD1 agrees at 7 bases. The CDR3 covers 14 residues. The V and J ends lost 4 bases and 4 bases, in that order; junction bases with no gene match: 3. Per germline, CDR1 KGHSH and CDR2 LQKENI.